The 13 T cell receptor beta chains reported below all come from one sample, sequenced in a study of beta chain features in type 1 diabetes. Study-wide findings and caveats: Among all four CD4+ subsets, Type 1 diabetes patients had TCRB CDR3s that were moderately but significantly shorter.

For these TCRs, the target antigens are not known. Since all of the isolated RNA was reverse transcribed, expressed TCRB transcripts were what got sequenced. Sequenced by immunoSEQ multiplex PCR; TCRdb stores in-frame clones only, minus some. The repertoire holds more than 300,000 clones, with approximately 10% as singletons. The sequencing sample was made of central memory CD4+ T cells from blood. These receptors were obtained from a man aged 25 to 40 with type 1 diabetes.

The rearrangement links TRBV9 to TRBJ1-2; possibly TRBD1 for D (5 bases). Trimming removed 0 bases at V and 0 bases at J, with 12 bases between. The CDR3 is made up of 16 amino acids. Germline V gives CDR1 SGDLS, CDR2 YYNGEE. This CDR3 is CASSVGPRDSNYGYTF. CDR3 coding DNA: TGTGCCAGCAGCGTAGGCCCCCGGGACTCTAACTATGGCTACACCTTC.

This clone was seen only a few times. The chain is built from TRBV4-2 and TRBJ2-3; D is undetermined. The germline V and J ends were trimmed by 0 bases and 9 bases, with 16 bases remaining between them. Germline CDR1 LGHNA, CDR2 YNFKEQ. This CDR3 region has 15 residues. The CDR3 coding sequence is TGTGCCAGCAGCCAAGAGGGAATCGGGCAGTCGACGCAGTATTTT. Residues: CASSQEGIGQSTQYF.

This clone was seen a few times. This sequence may be a read error, since a much larger clone differs from it by one base. This rearrangement joins TRBV5-4 to TRBJ2-3, with D unclear. The V gene lost 2 bases and the J gene lost 5 bases, with 3 bases spanning the gap. This CDR3 has 11 residues. Germline V lookup: CDR1 SGHNT, CDR2 YYREEE (reference sequence). The CDR3: CASSFLDTQYF. The CDR3 DNA sequence: TGTGCCAGCAGCTTTTTAGATACGCAGTATTTT.

A few counts support this clone. The rearrangement links TRBV18 to TRBJ2-2; 11 bases are a match to TRBD1. Germline V gene data show CDR1 as KGHSH and CDR2 as LQKENI. The length of the CDR3 is 15 residues. V trimming: 6 bases; J trimming: 10 bases; junction bases outside the gene matches: 10. The CDR3 spells CASSTTGQGAAELFF. CDR3 coding DNA: TGTGCCAGCTCTACGACTGGACAGGGGGCGGCGGAGCTGTTTTTT.

This clone was detected ten times or more. The chain joins TRBV7-2 to TRBJ1-2; D may be TRBD1 (6 bases). Between the trimmed V and J ends, which lost 6 bases and 6 bases, there was a span of 20 bases. Germline V CDR1 and CDR2: SGHTA, FQGNSA. This CDR3 spans 15 amino acids. The CDR3 region has the DNA TGTGCCAGCAGGGCAACCCCCGACAGGAAGGATGGCTACACCTTC. Encoded protein: CASRATPDRKDGYTF. The entire variable domain, with the rest obtained from reference TRBV7-2 and TRBJ1-2, is as follows: GAGVSQSPSNKVTEKGKDVELRCDPISGHTALYWYRQSLGQGLEFLIYFQGNSAPDKSGLPSDRFSAERTGGSVSTLTIQRTQQEDSAVYLCASRATPDRKDGYTFGSGTRLTVV.

This chain joins TRBV28 and TRBJ2-1, with D uncertain. The CDR3 has 15 residues. Per germline, CDR1 MDHEN and CDR2 SYDVKM. Trimming removed 3 bases at V and 2 bases at J, with 11 bases between. CDR3 DNA: TGTGCCAGCAGTTTCTACAGCCGTGCCTACAATGAGCAGTTCTTC. Translated: CASSFYSRAYNEQFF. Supplemented by reference TRBV28 and TRBJ2-1, the full variable domain reads DVKVTQSSRYLVKRTGEKVFLECVQDMDHENMFWYRQDPGLGLRLIYFSYDVKMKEKGDIPEGYSVSREKKERFSLILESASTNQTSMYLCASSFYSRAYNEQFFGPGTRLTVL.

This clone was found a few times. This chain joins TRBV23-1 and TRBJ2-7; TRBD1 matches 7 bases. TRBV23-1 belongs to the ORF category, with a function that is uncertain. The CDR3 has 16 amino acids. The trim removed 2 bases at V and 3 bases at J, leaving 10 bases unmatched. CDR3 residues: CASSQPGQVKRYEQYF. The CDR3 coding sequence is TGCGCCAGCAGTCAACCAGGACAGGTCAAGCGCTACGAGCAGTACTTC.

The chain links TRBV7-2 to TRBJ2-7; 8 nucleotides align to TRBD2. V was clipped by 6 bases and J by 4 bases; unmatched bases: 8. CDR3 length: 14 residues. Germline V gene lookup returns CDR1 SGHTA and CDR2 FQGNSA. In nucleotides, the CDR3 is TGTGCCAGCAGACAAGCGGGGGCCAAATACGAGCAGTACTTC. Its translation is CASRQAGAKYEQYF.

This rearrangement joins TRBV7-2 to TRBJ2-5; weak D call: TRBD2 (5 bases). Germline CDR1 reads SGHTA; CDR2 reads FQGNSA. V was shortened by 4 bases and J by 5 bases, with 20 bases between the two germline ends. CDR3 size: 16 residues. The CDR3 DNA follows: TGTGCCAGCAGCTCCCCGCGGGCGAGTTCCGCGGAGACCCAGTACTTC. As protein: CASSSPRASSAETQYF.

This clone showed up just a few times. This chain connects TRBV4-3 to TRBJ1-1; D is unclear. The V end lost 1 base, the J end lost 9 bases, and 12 bases lay between the germline ends. The CDR3 is made up of 13 amino acids. The germline gives CDR1 LGHNA, CDR2 YSLEER. CDR3 sequence: CASSQATGSQAFF. The CDR3 coding sequence is TGCGCCAGCAGCCAAGCCACCGGGAGCCAAGCTTTCTTT.

This chain connects TRBV4-3 to TRBJ1-2, with 7 bases aligning to TRBD1. This CDR3 has 14 amino acids. CDR1 and CDR2 from the germline V gene are LGHNA and YSLEER. The J segment lost 2 bases and the V segment lost 3 bases, leaving 3 bases of the junction unmatched. CDR3 bases: TGCGCCAGCAGCCAGAGGGGGCCCAACTATGGCTACACCTTC. This codes for CASSQRGPNYGYTF.

This clone has a handful of counts. The chain employs TRBV12-5 and TRBJ2-3; D gene unclear. Trimming took 0 bases from V and 2 from J, leaving 3 bases between them. This CDR3 contains 13 residues. Germline V gives CDR1 LGHNT, CDR2 FRNRAP. As DNA, the CDR3 is TGTGCTAGTGGTTTGGTCTTCACAGATACGCAGTATTTT. This codes for CASGLVFTDTQYF. Combining the CDR3 with reference TRBV12-5 and TRBJ2-3 gives the whole variable domain DARVTQTPRHKVTEMGQEVTMRCQPILGHNTVFWYRQTMMQGLELLAYFRNRAPLDDSGMPKDRFSAEMPDATLATLKIQPSEPRDSAVYFCASGLVFTDTQYFGPGTRLTVL.

V usage is TRBV19 and J usage is TRBJ1-2, with 7 bases that match TRBD1. This CDR3 is 18 amino acids long. The V and J ends lost 6 bases and 2 bases, in that order; junction bases with no gene match: 18. In germline, CDR1 is LNHDA, CDR2 SQIVND (reference sequence). The CDR3 nucleotides are TGTGCCAGTAGCAGAGAGTCGGCGGGTGAGGACAGGAACTATGGCTACACCTTC. This codes for CASSRESAGEDRNYGYTF. Using reference TRBV19 and TRBJ1-2 for the parts outside the CDR3, the full variable domain is DGGITQSPKYLFRKEGQNVTLSCEQNLNHDAMYWYRQDPGQGLRLIYYSQIVNDFQKGDIAEGYSVSREKKESFPLTVTSAQKNPTAFYLCASSRESAGEDRNYGYTFGSGTRLTVV.